This T cell receptor (beta chain) is from a study of blood T cell repertoires in COVID-19. The V gene's germline CDR1 is SNHLY and CDR2 FYNNEI. With 2 bases removed from V and 5 bases from J, the gap between germline ends came to 12 bases. The CDR3 has 14 amino acids. The repertoire was sequenced with immunoSEQ multiplex PCR; TCRdb's copy has only in-frame clones and lacks some. The sample holds 150,000 to 200,000 clones, 85% to 90% seen once. Sample: peripheral blood. The TCR originated in a young woman who had recovered from COVID-19. The chain carries TRBV2 and TRBJ1-2; D possibly corresponds to TRBD1 (6 bases). The CDR3 DNA sequence: TGTGCCAGCAGTGAATCTGGGACATCTTATGGCTACACCTTC. Amino acids: CASSESGTSYGYTF.